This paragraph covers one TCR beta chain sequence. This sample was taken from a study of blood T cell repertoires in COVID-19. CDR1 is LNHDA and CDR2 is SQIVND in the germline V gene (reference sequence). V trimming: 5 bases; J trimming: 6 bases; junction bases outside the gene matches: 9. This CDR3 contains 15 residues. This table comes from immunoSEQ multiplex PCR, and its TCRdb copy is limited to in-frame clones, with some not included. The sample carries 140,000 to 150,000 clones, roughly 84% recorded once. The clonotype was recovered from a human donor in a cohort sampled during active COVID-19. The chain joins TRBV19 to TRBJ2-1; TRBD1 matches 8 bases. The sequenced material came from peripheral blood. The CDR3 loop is CASSGRQGKVNEQFF. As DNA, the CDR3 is TGTGCCAGTAGTGGGAGACAGGGGAAGGTCAATGAGCAGTTCTTC.